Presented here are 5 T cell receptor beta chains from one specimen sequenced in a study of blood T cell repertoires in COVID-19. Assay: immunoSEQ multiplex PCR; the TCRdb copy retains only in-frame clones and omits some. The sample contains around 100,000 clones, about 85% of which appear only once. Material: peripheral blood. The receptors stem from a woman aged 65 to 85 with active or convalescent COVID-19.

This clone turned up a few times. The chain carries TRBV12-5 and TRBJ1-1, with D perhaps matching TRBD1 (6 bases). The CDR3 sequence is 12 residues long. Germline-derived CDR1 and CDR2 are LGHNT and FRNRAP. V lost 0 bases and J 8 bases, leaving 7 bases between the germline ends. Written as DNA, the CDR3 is TGTGCTAGTGGTTTGGTTGACAGGGAAGCTTTCTTT. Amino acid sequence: CASGLVDREAFF.

The CDR3 DNA follows: TGTGCCAGCAGTTATACGACAGGGCTTCCCCCATATGGCTACACCTTC. It translates to CASSYTTGLPPYGYTF. V is TRBV6-5 and J is TRBJ1-2; 7 nucleotides match TRBD1. The CDR3 runs 16 residues. CDR1 is MNHEY and CDR2 is SVGAGI in the germline V gene. V shed 3 bases, J shed 5 bases, and the junction held 12 bases outside the gene matches.

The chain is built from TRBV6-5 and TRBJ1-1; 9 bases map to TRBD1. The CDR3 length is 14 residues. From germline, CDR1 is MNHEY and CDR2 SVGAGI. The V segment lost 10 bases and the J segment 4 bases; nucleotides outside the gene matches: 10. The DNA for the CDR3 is TGTGCCACCTACCGACAGGGGGGAAGCACTGAAGCTTTCTTT. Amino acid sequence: CATYRQGGSTEAFF.

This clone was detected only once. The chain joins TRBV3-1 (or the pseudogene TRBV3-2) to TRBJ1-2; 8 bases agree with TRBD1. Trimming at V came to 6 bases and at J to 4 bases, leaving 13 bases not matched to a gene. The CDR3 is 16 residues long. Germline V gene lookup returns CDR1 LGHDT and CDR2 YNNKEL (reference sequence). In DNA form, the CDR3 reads TGTGCCAGCAGTATCTTATCTGACAGGGGCGGCTATGGCTACACCTTC. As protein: CASSILSDRGGYGYTF.

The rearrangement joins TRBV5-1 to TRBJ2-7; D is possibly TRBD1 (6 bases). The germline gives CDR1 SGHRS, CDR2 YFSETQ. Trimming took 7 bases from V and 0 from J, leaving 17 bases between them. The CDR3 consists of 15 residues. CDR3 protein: CASSPGQTSSYEQYF. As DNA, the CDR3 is TGCGCCAGCTCACCGGGACAAACGAGCTCCTACGAGCAGTACTTC.